This TCR beta chain appears in the sequencing data of a study of cytomegalovirus exposure and HLA in healthy donors. In the PCR, 60 Vbeta and 13 Jbeta primers were used. Sequencing used immunoSEQ multiplex PCR; TCRdb keeps in-frame clones, though not all of them. In the table there are about 150,000 clones, roughly 85% of which are singletons. Comments on this clone: A read error may produce the germline difference seen at one junction end.

The germline CDR1 and CDR2 sequences are SSHAT and FNYEAQ (reference sequence). The CDR3 extends over 14 amino acids. Sample: PBMCs. V is TRBV7-7 and J is TRBJ2-5, with D tentatively TRBD2 (5 bases). This clonotype originated in a man aged 35-49 years in good health and CMV-seropositive. CDR3: CASSLTGFQETQYF. CDR3 coding DNA: TGTGCTAGCAGCTTAACGGGGTTTCAAGAGACCCAGTACTTC.